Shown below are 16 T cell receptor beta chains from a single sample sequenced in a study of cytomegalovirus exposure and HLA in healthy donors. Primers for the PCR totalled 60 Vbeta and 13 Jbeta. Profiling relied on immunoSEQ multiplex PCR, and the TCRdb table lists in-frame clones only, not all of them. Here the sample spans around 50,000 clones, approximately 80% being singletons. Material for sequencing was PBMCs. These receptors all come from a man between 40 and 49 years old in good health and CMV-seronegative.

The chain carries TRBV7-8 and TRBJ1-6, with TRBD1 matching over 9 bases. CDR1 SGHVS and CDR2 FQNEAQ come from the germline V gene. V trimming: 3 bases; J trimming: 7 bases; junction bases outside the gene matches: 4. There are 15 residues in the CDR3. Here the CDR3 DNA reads TGTGCCAGCAGCTTGGGACAGGGCGCCAATTCACCCCTCCACTTT. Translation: CASSLGQGANSPLHF.

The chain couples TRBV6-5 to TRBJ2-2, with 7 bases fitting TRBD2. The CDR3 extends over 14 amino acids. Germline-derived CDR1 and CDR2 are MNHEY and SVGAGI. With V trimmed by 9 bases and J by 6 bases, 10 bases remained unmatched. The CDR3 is CASRGLGGSGELFF. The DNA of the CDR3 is TGTGCCAGTCGGGGTTTGGGGGGGTCCGGGGAGCTGTTTTTT.

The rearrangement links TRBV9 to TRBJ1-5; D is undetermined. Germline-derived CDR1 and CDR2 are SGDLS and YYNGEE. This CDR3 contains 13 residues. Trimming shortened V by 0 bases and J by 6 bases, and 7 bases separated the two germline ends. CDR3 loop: CASSVEAGQPQHF. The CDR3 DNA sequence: TGTGCCAGCAGCGTAGAGGCAGGTCAGCCCCAGCATTTT. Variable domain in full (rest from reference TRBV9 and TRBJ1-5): DSGVTQTPKHLITATGQRVTLRCSPRSGDLSVYWYQQSLDQGLQFLIQYYNGEERAKGNILERFSAQQFPDLHSELNLSSLELGDSALYFCASSVEAGQPQHFGDGTRLSIL.

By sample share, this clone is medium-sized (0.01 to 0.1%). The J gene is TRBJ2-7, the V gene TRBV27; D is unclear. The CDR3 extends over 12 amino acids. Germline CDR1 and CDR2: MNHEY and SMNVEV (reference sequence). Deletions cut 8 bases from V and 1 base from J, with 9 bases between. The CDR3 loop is CASFSSSYEQYF. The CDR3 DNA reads TGTGCCAGCTTTTCTAGTTCCTACGAGCAGTACTTC.

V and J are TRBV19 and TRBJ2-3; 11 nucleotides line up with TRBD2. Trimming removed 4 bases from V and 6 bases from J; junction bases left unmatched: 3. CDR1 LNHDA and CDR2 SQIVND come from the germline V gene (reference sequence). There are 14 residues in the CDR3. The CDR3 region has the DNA TGTGCCAGTAGTAAACGACTAGCGGGGGATACGCAGTATTTT. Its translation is CASSKRLAGDTQYF.

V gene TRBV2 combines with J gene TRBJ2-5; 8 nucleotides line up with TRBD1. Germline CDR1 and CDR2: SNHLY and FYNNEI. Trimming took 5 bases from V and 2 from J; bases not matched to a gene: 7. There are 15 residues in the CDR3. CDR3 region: CASSRGQDLQETQYF. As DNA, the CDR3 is TGTGCCAGCAGTCGGGGACAGGATCTTCAAGAGACCCAGTACTTC.

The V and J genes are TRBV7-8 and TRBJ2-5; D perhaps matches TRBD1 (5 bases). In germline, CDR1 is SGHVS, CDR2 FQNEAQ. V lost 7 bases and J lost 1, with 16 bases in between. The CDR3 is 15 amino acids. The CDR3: CASNPDSRAQETQYF. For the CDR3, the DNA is TGTGCCAGCAACCCTGACAGCCGAGCCCAAGAGACCCAGTACTTC.

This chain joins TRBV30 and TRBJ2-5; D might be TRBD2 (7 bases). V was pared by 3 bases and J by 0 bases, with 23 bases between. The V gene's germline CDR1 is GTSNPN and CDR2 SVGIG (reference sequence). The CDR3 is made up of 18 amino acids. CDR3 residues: CAWRPIPTRGGYQETQYF. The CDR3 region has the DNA TGTGCCTGGAGGCCTATCCCCACGAGGGGGGGGTACCAAGAGACCCAGTACTTC.

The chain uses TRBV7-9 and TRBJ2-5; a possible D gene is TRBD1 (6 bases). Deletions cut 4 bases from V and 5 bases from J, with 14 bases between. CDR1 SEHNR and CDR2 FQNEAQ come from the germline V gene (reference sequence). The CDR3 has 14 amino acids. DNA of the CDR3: TGTGCCAGCAGCTCTACTACAGGGATTGAGACCCAGTACTTC. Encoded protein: CASSSTTGIETQYF. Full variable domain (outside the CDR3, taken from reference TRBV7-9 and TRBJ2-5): DTGVSQNPRHKITKRGQNVTFRCDPISEHNRLYWYRQTLGQGPEFLTYFQNEAQLEKSRLLSDRFSAERPKGSFSTLEIQRTEQGDSAMYLCASSSTTGIETQYFGPGTRLLVL.

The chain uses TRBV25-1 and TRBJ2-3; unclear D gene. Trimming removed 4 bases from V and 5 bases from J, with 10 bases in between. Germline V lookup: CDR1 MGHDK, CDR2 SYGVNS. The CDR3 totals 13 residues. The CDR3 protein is CASSGRVGDTQYF. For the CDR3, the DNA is TGTGCCAGCAGTGGTCGGGTCGGAGATACGCAGTATTTT.

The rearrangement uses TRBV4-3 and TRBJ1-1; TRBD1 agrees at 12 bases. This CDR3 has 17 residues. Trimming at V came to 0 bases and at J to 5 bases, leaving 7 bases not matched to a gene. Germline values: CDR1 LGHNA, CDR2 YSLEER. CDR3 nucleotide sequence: TGCGCCAGCAGCCAAGATTGGGACAGGGGGCGCGTGACTGAAGCTTTCTTT. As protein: CASSQDWDRGRVTEAFF.

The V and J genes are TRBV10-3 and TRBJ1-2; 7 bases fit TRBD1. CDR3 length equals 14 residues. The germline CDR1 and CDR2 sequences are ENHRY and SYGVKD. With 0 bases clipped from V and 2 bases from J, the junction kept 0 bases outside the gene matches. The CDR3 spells CAISESTGNYGYTF. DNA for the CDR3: TGTGCCATCAGTGAGTCGACAGGGAACTATGGCTACACCTTC.

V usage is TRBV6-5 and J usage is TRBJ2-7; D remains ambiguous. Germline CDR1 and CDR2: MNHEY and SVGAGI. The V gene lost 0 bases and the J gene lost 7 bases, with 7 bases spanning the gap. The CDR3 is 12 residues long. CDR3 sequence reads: CASSYSLGEQYF. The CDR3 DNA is TGTGCCAGCAGTTACTCGCTCGGTGAGCAGTACTTC.

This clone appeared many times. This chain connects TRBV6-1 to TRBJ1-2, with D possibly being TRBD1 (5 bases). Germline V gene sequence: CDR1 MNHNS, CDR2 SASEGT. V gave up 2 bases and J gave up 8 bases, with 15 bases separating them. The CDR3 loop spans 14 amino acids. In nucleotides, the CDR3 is TGTGCCAGCAGTGAACTTAAGGGGCAGGGAGGCTACACCTTC. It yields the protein CASSELKGQGGYTF.

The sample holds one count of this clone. CDR3 coding DNA: TGTGCCAGCAGCTTGGTGGGCATGACAGGGCGGACAGAGACCCAGTACTTC. Its translation is CASSLVGMTGRTETQYF. The rearrangement uses TRBV5-6 and TRBJ2-5; 7 bases line up with TRBD1. Germline V gene data show CDR1 as SGHDT and CDR2 as YYEEEE. There are 17 residues in the CDR3. Unmatched junction bases numbered 12, after V lost 0 bases and J lost 4 bases.

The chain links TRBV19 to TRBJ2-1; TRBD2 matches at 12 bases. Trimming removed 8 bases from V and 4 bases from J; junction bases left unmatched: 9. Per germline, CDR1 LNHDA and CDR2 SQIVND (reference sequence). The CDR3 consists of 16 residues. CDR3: CASGLAGTTWYNEQFF. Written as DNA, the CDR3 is TGTGCCAGTGGACTAGCGGGGACAACGTGGTACAATGAGCAGTTCTTC.